This entry concerns a single TCR beta chain. Its antigen is unknown. The sample originates from a study of T cells in Graves' hyperthyroidism and ophthalmopathy. Study-wide background: Peripheral blood was drawn at first diagnosis, prior to all treatment. Study-level points and caveats: Most thyroid clonotypes with frequency above 0.001 were detected in blood.

Uncontrolled infections, other autoimmune diseases, pregnancy or lactation led to exclusion of patients. In germline, CDR1 is DFQATT, CDR2 SNEGSKA (reference sequence). V trimming: 6 bases; J trimming: 2 bases; junction bases outside the gene matches: 3. The CDR3 sequence is 14 residues long. Amplification yielded TCR beta CDR3 regions, with RNA transcripts as the source. The TCR CDR3 was amplified in a first-round RT-PCR using the HTBI primer set. Each CDR3 protein is one row after TCRdb ran MiXCR on the multiplex PCR reads. Among about 600,000 distinct CDR3 sequences, approximately 15% were seen once, and the ten largest hold 7% to 9%.

The clonotype originates from a woman aged 18-35 years with Graves' ophthalmopathy. Sequencing input: blood. The rearrangement joins TRBV20-1 to TRBJ1-6; 8 bases align to TRBD1. The CDR3 DNA is TGCAGTGCCCCAGGGGGCCCCTATAATTCACCCCTCCACTTT. Translated, it gives CSAPGGPYNSPLHF.